The 26 T cell receptor beta chains below come from one sample, sequenced in a study of blood T cell repertoires in COVID-19 (TCRdb year 2020). The library relied on the immunoSEQ multiplex PCR assay. TCRdb re-hosts the immuneACCESS table, in-frame sequences only. Its copies lack some clones; in the studies checked, an unresolved V gene accounts for under half of them, and the cause for the rest is not known. This sample holds 200,000 to 250,000 clones; 85% were observed only once. Together, the top ten hold roughly 2.6% of the sample. The sample comprised peripheral blood. All receptors come from a man aged 50-59 years who had recovered from COVID-19.

The chain couples TRBV27 to TRBJ1-5; 9 bases align to TRBD1. This CDR3 is 14 amino acids long. CDR1 and CDR2 from the germline V gene are MNHEY and SMNVEV (reference sequence). V trimming: 7 bases; J trimming: 5 bases; junction bases outside the gene matches: 6. The CDR3 reads CASTSDRGHQPQHF. The DNA of the CDR3 is TGTGCCAGCACCTCGGACAGGGGACATCAGCCCCAGCATTTT.

The chain combines TRBV7-8 with TRBJ2-1; 11 bases are shared with TRBD1. The V and J ends lost 6 bases and 1 base, in that order; junction bases with no gene match: 8. The CDR3 loop spans 17 amino acids. The germline CDR1 and CDR2 sequences are SGHVS and FQNEAQ. The CDR3 loop is CASRGTGGLGSYNEQFF. Written as DNA, the CDR3 is TGTGCCAGCAGAGGGACAGGGGGGCTGGGTTCCTACAATGAGCAGTTCTTC.

The V gene is TRBV18, the J gene TRBJ2-7; TRBD1 aligns across 8 bases. Germline CDR1 and CDR2: KGHSH and LQKENI. The CDR3 spans 16 residues. The trim removed 4 bases at V and 3 bases at J, leaving 11 bases unmatched. The CDR3 region is CASSRDQTGAGYEQYF. In nucleotides, the CDR3 is TGTGCCAGCTCACGCGATCAGACAGGGGCAGGCTACGAGCAGTACTTC.

The chain combines TRBV2 with TRBJ2-3, with TRBD2 matching 8 bases. Germline CDR1 reads SNHLY; CDR2 reads FYNNEI. The length of the CDR3 is 16 residues. J gave up 2 bases and V 3 bases, and 7 bases lay outside the gene matches. CDR3 sequence (DNA): TGTGCCAGCAGTGAGGAACTAGCGGTAAACACAGATACGCAGTATTTT. The encoded protein is CASSEELAVNTDTQYF.

This clone was recorded only once. This chain uses TRBV12-2 with TRBJ2-7; TRBD2 is taken as the D call from the table, unchecked against the DNA. TRBV12-2 is assigned pseudogene status. The CDR3 contains 16 residues. The CDR3 here is CASRLSEDCPHDEQYF. CDR3 bases: TGTGCAAGTCGCTTATCCGAGGACTGTCCTCACGACGAGCAGTACTTC.

The chain couples TRBV13 to TRBJ2-7; 7 positions agree with TRBD2. The CDR3 covers 14 residues. Looked up from germline, CDR1 is PRHDT and CDR2 is FYEKMQ (reference sequence). Trimming took 4 bases from V and 7 from J; bases not matched to a gene: 10. CDR3 nucleotides: TGTGCCAGCAGCTCAGCGGGGAGGCGGGGGGAGCAGTACTTC. Its translation: CASSSAGRRGEQYF.

This clone was detected a few times. The chain is built from TRBV10-2 and TRBJ1-2, with D tentatively TRBD1 (5 bases). This CDR3 has 14 amino acids. Germline assignment: CDR1 WSHSY and CDR2 SAAADI. Trimming stripped 3 bases from V and 5 bases from J, with 13 bases between. The CDR3 spells CASSERPGPYGYTF. CDR3 bases: TGCGCCAGCAGTGAAAGACCAGGGCCTTATGGCTACACCTTC.

The chain joins TRBV28 to TRBJ2-1; TRBD2 matches at 15 bases. Germline-derived CDR1 and CDR2 are MDHEN and SYDVKM. Trimming took 2 bases from V and 10 from J; bases not matched to a gene: 3. The CDR3 runs to 15 residues. CDR3 bases: TGTGCCAGCAGTTTAGGGACTAGCGGGAGGCGCGAGCAGTTCTTC. Translated, it gives CASSLGTSGRREQFF.

The chain has TRBV27 and TRBJ2-4, with 9 bases lining up with TRBD1. There are 14 residues in the CDR3. The trim removed 6 bases at V and 8 bases at J, leaving 8 bases unmatched. Germline lookup yields CDR1 MNHEY and CDR2 SMNVEV (reference sequence). This CDR3 is CASRPRGQGYIQYF. In DNA form, the CDR3 reads TGTGCCAGCAGACCCCGGGGACAGGGATACATTCAGTACTTC.

The genes are TRBV28 and TRBJ1-2; tentative D call: TRBD1 (5 bases). This CDR3 has 12 amino acids. The germline V gene has CDR1 MDHEN and CDR2 SYDVKM. Between the trimmed V and J ends, which lost 5 bases and 5 bases, there was a span of 9 bases. CDR3 in amino acids: CASSLQDYGYTF. CDR3 nucleotide sequence: TGTGCCAGCAGTCTACAGGATTATGGCTACACCTTC.

V gene TRBV7-2 combines with J gene TRBJ2-1; no reliable D call. Deletions cut 1 base from V and 0 bases from J, with 7 bases between. This CDR3 spans 15 amino acids. Per germline, CDR1 SGHTA and CDR2 FQGNSA. This chain's CDR3 is CASSLGMSSYNEQFF. The CDR3 coding sequence is TGTGCCAGCAGCTTAGGAATGAGCTCCTACAATGAGCAGTTCTTC.

The chain couples TRBV7-9 to TRBJ2-1; the match to TRBD2 covers 9 bases. V shed 4 bases and J 3 bases; nucleotides not matched to a gene: 4. CDR1 is SEHNR and CDR2 is FQNEAQ in the germline V gene (reference sequence). The CDR3 covers 15 residues. The CDR3 here is CASSYGLAFYNEQFF. CDR3 in DNA: TGTGCCAGCAGCTACGGACTAGCGTTCTACAATGAGCAGTTCTTC.

V usage is TRBV9 and J usage is TRBJ1-3; no firm D call. The CDR3 runs to 16 residues. CDR1 SGDLS and CDR2 YYNGEE come from the germline V gene. Trimming shortened V by 3 bases and J by 0 bases, and 13 bases separated the two germline ends. This CDR3 is CASSALYGVSGNTIYF. The CDR3 DNA is TGTGCCAGCAGCGCACTTTACGGAGTCTCTGGAAACACCATATATTTT.

The chain links TRBV19 to TRBJ2-3; 16 bases match TRBD2. This CDR3 comprises 19 residues. V was clipped by 5 bases and J by 2 bases; unmatched bases: 10. The germline gives CDR1 LNHDA, CDR2 SQIVND (reference sequence). Here the CDR3 reads CASSSSGTSGRALTDTQYF. The CDR3 DNA is TGTGCCAGTAGTTCCTCCGGGACTAGCGGGAGGGCTCTCACAGATACGCAGTATTTT.

The rearrangement links TRBV11-2 to TRBJ2-3; a weak D match, TRBD1 (5 bases). V was pared by 2 bases and J by 0 bases, with 15 bases between. The germline CDR1 and CDR2 sequences are SGHAT and FQNNGV. This CDR3 has 17 amino acids. CDR3 loop: CASSLLRGWGSTDTQYF. The CDR3 bases are TGTGCCAGCAGCTTATTAAGGGGCTGGGGTAGCACAGATACGCAGTATTTT.

J is TRBJ2-7 and V is TRBV15; 8 nucleotides align to TRBD1. CDR1 LNHNV and CDR2 YYDKDF come from the germline V gene (reference sequence). The CDR3 sequence is 15 residues long. The junction had 8 bases not matched to a gene; V was cut back by 2 bases and J by 5 bases. Written as DNA, the CDR3 is TGTGCCACCAGCAGAACTCAGGGGGCGCTGGACGAGCAGTACTTC. Protein product: CATSRTQGALDEQYF.

The gene calls are TRBV5-4 and TRBJ2-7; 7 bases agree with TRBD2. V shed 4 bases and J 4 bases; nucleotides not matched to a gene: 14. Germline V gene lookup returns CDR1 SGHNT and CDR2 YYREEE (reference sequence). The length of the CDR3 is 16 residues. CDR3 protein: CASSPAGGSRVYEQYF. In nucleotides, the CDR3 is TGTGCCAGCAGCCCCGCGGGCGGGAGTAGGGTGTACGAGCAGTACTTC.

The chain uses TRBV29-1 and TRBJ1-1, with unresolved D. CDR1 SQVTM and CDR2 ANQGSEA come from the germline V gene. Trimming took off 2 bases at V and 3 bases at J, with 7 bases between the two ends. This CDR3 spans 12 amino acids. The CDR3 spells CSVESPDTEAFF. CDR3 nucleotide sequence: TGCAGCGTTGAATCCCCGGACACTGAAGCTTTCTTT.

This chain connects TRBV5-1 to TRBJ2-5; 9 nucleotides match TRBD2. CDR3 length: 17 amino acids. The J segment lost 4 bases and the V segment lost 0 bases, leaving 10 bases of the junction unmatched. Germline values: CDR1 SGHRS, CDR2 YFSETQ. CDR3 amino acids: CASSLEASGIWGETQYF. The CDR3, as DNA: TGCGCCAGCAGCTTGGAGGCTAGCGGGATTTGGGGAGAGACCCAGTACTTC.

This clone was picked up many times. This chain joins TRBV6-4 and TRBJ2-3; 10 bases match TRBD2. Germline loops: CDR1 MRHNA, CDR2 SNTAGT. The CDR3 contains 15 residues. J was trimmed by 4 bases and V by 5 bases; bases with no gene match: 6. CDR3 nucleotide sequence: TGTGCCAGCAGTCGGCTAGCGGGAGCTCCAGATACGCAGTATTTT. This sequence encodes CASSRLAGAPDTQYF.

The chain joins TRBV7-9 to TRBJ2-3; 7 bases map to TRBD1. The junction had 6 bases not matched to a gene; V was cut back by 2 bases and J by 1 base. CDR1 is SEHNR and CDR2 is FQNEAQ in the germline V gene (reference sequence). The CDR3 length is 16 residues. The CDR3 DNA reads TGTGCCAGCAGCTTAAAGGGGGCGCTGGGCACAGATACGCAGTATTTT. It is translated as CASSLKGALGTDTQYF.

The sample holds one count of this clone. The CDR3 DNA reads as TGTGCCAGCAGCTTGGTACGGGACACTGAAGCTTTCTTT. Its translation is CASSLVRDTEAFF. The chain employs TRBV5-5 and TRBJ1-1; D not certain. The V gene's germline CDR1 is SGHKS and CDR2 YYEKEE (reference sequence). There are 13 residues in the CDR3. Trimming removed 0 bases from V and 3 bases from J, with 6 bases in between.

The rearrangement uses TRBV18 and TRBJ1-1; D possibly corresponds to TRBD1 (5 bases). The CDR3 sequence is 13 residues long. The V and J ends lost 4 bases and 1 base respectively, with 7 bases between them. The germline V gene encodes CDR1 KGHSH and CDR2 LQKENI. The CDR3 sequence: CASSHDRNTEAFF. In DNA form, the CDR3 reads TGTGCCAGCTCACACGACAGGAACACTGAAGCTTTCTTT.

The V gene is TRBV19, the J gene TRBJ2-1; 11 bases match TRBD2. The length of the CDR3 is 15 residues. Trimming at V came to 5 bases and at J to 6 bases, leaving 6 bases not matched to a gene. The V gene's germline CDR1 is LNHDA and CDR2 SQIVND (reference sequence). CDR3 nucleotides: TGTGCCAGTAGTTTTAGGGGACTAGCGGCCAATGAGCAGTTCTTC. It encodes CASSFRGLAANEQFF.

The rearrangement joins TRBV5-1 to TRBJ2-1; 8 bases agree with TRBD2. This CDR3 spans 17 amino acids. Germline lookup yields CDR1 SGHRS and CDR2 YFSETQ. The V gene end was trimmed by 0 bases and the J gene end by 4 bases; junction bases not matched to a gene: 9. CDR3 amino acids: CASSLEGLSGGYNEQFF. In DNA form, the CDR3 reads TGCGCCAGCAGCTTGGAGGGCTTGAGCGGGGGTTACAATGAGCAGTTCTTC.

In its sample, this clone was seen once. This sequence joins TRBV5-1 and TRBJ1-2, with D uncertain. CDR1 and CDR2 from the germline V gene are SGHRS and YFSETQ. V was clipped by 1 base and J by 4 bases, with 14 bases between them. The CDR3 length is 15 residues. The CDR3 loop is CASSLRPGEPYGYTF. In DNA, the CDR3 is TGCGCCAGCAGCTTGCGCCCGGGAGAACCCTATGGCTACACCTTC.